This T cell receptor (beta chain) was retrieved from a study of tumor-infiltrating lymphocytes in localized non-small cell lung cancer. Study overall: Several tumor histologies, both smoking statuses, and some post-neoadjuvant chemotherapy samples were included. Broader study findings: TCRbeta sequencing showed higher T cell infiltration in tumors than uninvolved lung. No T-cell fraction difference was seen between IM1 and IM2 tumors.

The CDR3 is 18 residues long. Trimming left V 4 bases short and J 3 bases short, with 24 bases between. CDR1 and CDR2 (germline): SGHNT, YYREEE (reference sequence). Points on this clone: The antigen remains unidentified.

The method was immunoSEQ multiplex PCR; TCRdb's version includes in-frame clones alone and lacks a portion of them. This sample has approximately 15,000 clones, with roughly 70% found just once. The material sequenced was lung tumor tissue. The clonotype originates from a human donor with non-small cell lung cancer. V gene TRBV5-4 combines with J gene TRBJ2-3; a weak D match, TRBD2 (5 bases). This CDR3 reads CASSPRATRTGTTDTQYF. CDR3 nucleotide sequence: TGTGCCAGCAGCCCCCGCGCCACTAGGACGGGAACTACAGATACGCAGTATTTT.